These 32 T cell receptor beta chains were sequenced from one sample in a study of blood T cells in healthy people across ages. A second about 7 to 12 cycle PCR used barcoded and J-beta primers. TCRdb itself ran the 5' RACE reads through MiXCR, one entry per CDR3 protein. Here the sample spans 750,000 to 850,000 distinct CDR3 sequences, approximately 25% being singletons. These sequences were also reported in another study, on T cells of mothers and their children.

Sequenced sample: blood. These receptors were taken from a boy aged 5-17 years in good health.

This chain joins TRBV20-1 and TRBJ2-3; D gene unclear. V gave up 4 bases and J gave up 3 bases, with 17 bases separating them. The CDR3 has 15 residues. Germline V lookup: CDR1 DFQATT, CDR2 SNEGSKA (reference sequence). The CDR3 DNA follows: TGCAGTGCTACTCCCGGCCCTTGGGGAACAGATACGCAGTATTTT. Encoded protein: CSATPGPWGTDTQYF.

This chain uses TRBV10-3 with TRBJ1-5; a possible D gene is TRBD1 (6 bases). In germline, CDR1 is ENHRY, CDR2 SYGVKD. V dropped 10 bases and J dropped 0 bases, with 19 bases sitting between them. The length of the CDR3 is 16 residues. The CDR3 spells CATQGGLLDSNQPQHF. The DNA for the CDR3 is TGTGCCACCCAAGGGGGACTGCTCGATAGCAATCAGCCCCAGCATTTT.

The CDR3 loop is CASSPSKTGLNEQFF. Written as DNA, the CDR3 is TGTGCCAGCAGCCCCTCTAAGACAGGGCTTAATGAGCAGTTCTTC. V is TRBV14 and J is TRBJ2-1; 7 bases are shared with TRBD1. The germline V gene has CDR1 SGHDN and CDR2 FVKESK. The CDR3 extends over 15 amino acids. Losses at the gene ends were 4 bases for V and 7 bases for J; bases not matched to a gene: 10.

The chain links TRBV4-3 to TRBJ1-1; no firm D call. CDR1 is LGHNA, CDR2 YSLEER, per germline. The CDR3 covers 16 residues. V was cut by 0 bases and J by 1 base, with 12 bases left in between. The CDR3 spells CASSQDYWETNTEAFF. The CDR3 bases are TGCGCCAGCAGCCAAGATTATTGGGAAACGAACACTGAAGCTTTCTTT.

This clonotype occurred a few times. This chain links TRBV20-1 with TRBJ2-2; 10 positions agree with TRBD2. The germline gives CDR1 DFQATT, CDR2 SNEGSKA (reference sequence). V shed 3 bases and J 6 bases; nucleotides not matched to a gene: 13. This CDR3 is 17 amino acids long. CDR3 protein: CSASSPLLAGVSGELFF. CDR3 in DNA: TGCAGTGCTAGTTCCCCCCTGCTAGCGGGAGTGTCCGGGGAGCTGTTTTTT.

This clonotype occurred a few times. V usage is TRBV4-1 and J usage is TRBJ2-7; 11 bases are shared with TRBD1. Germline trimming cut 2 bases from V and 4 bases from J; bases unmatched to any gene: 7. There are 16 residues in the CDR3. Germline V gene data show CDR1 as MGHRA and CDR2 as YSYEKL. The CDR3 spells CASSQPPGQGVYEQYF. The CDR3, as DNA: TGCGCCAGCAGCCAACCTCCGGGACAGGGGGTTTACGAGCAGTACTTC.

This clonotype was found a few times. The rearrangement joins TRBV20-1 to TRBJ2-7; no firm D call. V lost 0 bases and J 4 bases, leaving 7 bases between the germline ends. CDR1 is DFQATT and CDR2 is SNEGSKA in the germline V gene (reference sequence). CDR3 length: 12 residues. The CDR3 loop reads CSARDLAYEQYF. Here the CDR3 DNA reads TGCAGTGCTAGAGATTTAGCTTACGAGCAGTACTTC.

This chain links TRBV2 with TRBJ1-1; D might be TRBD1 (5 bases). Trimming pared 0 bases from V and 2 bases from J, leaving 16 bases between. Per the germline V gene, CDR1 is SNHLY and CDR2 is FYNNEI. This CDR3 is 17 amino acids long. The CDR3 DNA reads as TGTGCCAGCAGTGAAGCGCTCAGGGTAGGGGTAAACACTGAAGCTTTCTTT. Residues: CASSEALRVGVNTEAFF.

This sequence joins TRBV19 and TRBJ2-1, with D maybe TRBD2 (5 bases). CDR1 and CDR2 (germline): LNHDA, SQIVND (reference sequence). This CDR3 is 14 amino acids long. V was clipped by 5 bases and J by 4 bases, with 12 bases between them. Written as DNA, the CDR3 is TGTGCCAGTAGTTTACTAGGTCCTTACAATGAGCAGTTCTTC. This gives the protein CASSLLGPYNEQFF.

This clonotype has a handful of counts. This chain uses TRBV21-1 with TRBJ2-3; TRBD2 is the table's D call and was not checked against the DNA. TRBV21-1 is termed a pseudogene. The CDR3 is 17 residues long. DNA of the CDR3: TGTGCCAGCAGCCCGAGGAGGGGACGACACCCCACAGATACGCAGTATTTT. It specifies CASSPRRGRHPTDTQYF.

This clonotype was seen only a few times. The rearrangement joins TRBV12-3 or TRBV12-4 to TRBJ2-7; 8 nucleotides line up with TRBD1. The junction had 8 bases not matched to a gene; V was cut back by 3 bases and J by 4 bases. The CDR3 length is 15 residues. CDR3 loop: CASSFYPGGSYEQYF. In DNA form, the CDR3 reads TGTGCCAGCAGTTTTTACCCAGGGGGCTCGTACGAGCAGTACTTC.

V usage is TRBV6-5 and J usage is TRBJ2-6; 11 positions agree with TRBD1. Germline CDR1 is MNHEY and CDR2 is SVGAGI. The CDR3 loop spans 17 amino acids. V shed 6 bases and J 3 bases; nucleotides not matched to a gene: 7. CDR3 protein: CASRRTGGASGANVLTF. The CDR3, as DNA: TGTGCCAGCAGAAGGACAGGGGGCGCGAGTGGGGCCAACGTCCTGACTTTC.

This clonotype has at least ten counts. This sequence joins TRBV20-1 and TRBJ1-2; 11 positions match TRBD1. After removal of 6 bases from V and 6 bases from J, the junction contained 3 bases not matched to a gene. Germline V lookup: CDR1 DFQATT, CDR2 SNEGSKA (reference sequence). The CDR3 is 12 residues long. The CDR3 loop is CSARTGGNGYTF. CDR3 nucleotide sequence: TGCAGTGCGAGGACAGGGGGCAATGGCTACACCTTC.

V is TRBV6-1 and J is TRBJ2-5; the match to TRBD1 covers 8 bases. Germline loops: CDR1 MNHNS, CDR2 SASEGT. This CDR3 has 15 amino acids. V lost 3 bases, J lost 7 bases, and 10 bases stayed unmatched. Here the CDR3 reads CASSDQGAARGTQYF. Written as DNA, the CDR3 is TGTGCCAGCAGTGACCAGGGGGCAGCAAGAGGGACCCAGTACTTC.

This chain joins TRBV14 and TRBJ1-2; D gene uncertain. V lost 0 bases and J lost 4, with 18 bases in between. Germline V gene sequence: CDR1 SGHDN, CDR2 FVKESK. The CDR3 loop spans 17 amino acids. CDR3 amino acids: CASSQDTLRAASYGYTF. CDR3 nucleotide sequence: TGTGCCAGCAGCCAAGATACCCTGAGGGCAGCGAGCTATGGCTACACCTTC. The variable domain in full, completed from reference TRBV14 and TRBJ1-2, reads EAGVTQFPSHSVIEKGQTVTLRCDPISGHDNLYWYRRVMGKEIKFLLHFVKESKQDESGMPNNRFLAERTGGTYSTLKVQPAELEDSGVYFCASSQDTLRAASYGYTFGSGTRLTVV.

Ten or more counts support this clonotype. The chain recombines TRBV6-1 with TRBJ1-4; TRBD1 is a possible D gene (5 bases). The V gene lost 7 bases and the J gene lost 7 bases, with 19 bases spanning the gap. There are 15 residues in the CDR3. Germline CDR1 and CDR2: MNHNS and SASEGT. The CDR3 nucleotides are TGTGCCAGCACCAGAACAGGCAGTGGGGGTGAAAAACTGTTTTTT. Translated, it gives CASTRTGSGGEKLFF.

In nucleotides, the CDR3 is TGCAGTGCTAGAGTCCCAACTAGCAGCCAAGAGACCCAGTACTTC. This translates into CSARVPTSSQETQYF. This rearrangement joins TRBV20-1 to TRBJ2-5; possible D gene TRBD2, 6 bases. Trimming shortened V by 1 base and J by 1 base, and 13 bases separated the two germline ends. The length of the CDR3 is 15 residues. The germline gives CDR1 DFQATT, CDR2 SNEGSKA (reference sequence).

The chain joins TRBV7-2 to TRBJ2-7; either TRBD1 or TRBD2 may supply D (5 bases each). V gave up 6 bases and J gave up 3 bases, with 18 bases separating them. Germline CDR1 SGHTA, CDR2 FQGNSA. This CDR3 is 15 amino acids long. The CDR3 DNA is TGTGCCAGCAGACGGGACCACCTCCTAGGCTACGAGCAGTACTTC. This translates into CASRRDHLLGYEQYF.

The rearrangement uses TRBV7-3 and TRBJ2-7; 9 nucleotides align to TRBD2. This CDR3 has 15 residues. The germline gives CDR1 SGHTA, CDR2 FQGTGA. Unmatched junction bases numbered 4, after V lost 1 base and J lost 3 bases. The CDR3 DNA follows: TGTGCCAGCAGCTTAATAGCGGGGGCCCTCTACGAGCAGTACTTC. Translation gives CASSLIAGALYEQYF.

J is TRBJ2-6 and V is TRBV29-1; a possible D gene is TRBD2 (6 bases). The CDR3 runs to 15 residues. With 1 base removed from V and 6 bases from J, the gap between germline ends came to 13 bases. CDR1 and CDR2 from the germline V gene are SQVTM and ANQGSEA. The chain's CDR3 is CSVEGYGSEANVLTF. For the CDR3, the DNA is TGCAGCGTTGAAGGTTACGGGAGTGAGGCCAACGTCCTGACTTTC.

There are a few counts of this clonotype. J is TRBJ1-4 and V is TRBV29-1; D gene uncertain. The germline V gene has CDR1 SQVTM and CDR2 ANQGSEA. The V and J ends lost 4 bases and 4 bases respectively, with 13 bases between them. The CDR3 has 14 amino acids. As DNA, the CDR3 is TGCAGCGTTGGTCGGGCAGCATATAATGAAAAACTGTTTTTT. This encodes CSVGRAAYNEKLFF.

This clonotype was seen a few times. This sequence joins TRBV7-2 and TRBJ2-5; 10 bases match TRBD2. The germline V gene has CDR1 SGHTA and CDR2 FQGNSA. V lost 3 bases, J lost 5 bases, and 15 bases stayed unmatched. The CDR3 sequence is 18 residues long. Here the CDR3 DNA reads TGTGCCAGCAGCTTGAGGGAACTAGCGGGGCAGCTGGGGGAGACCCAGTACTTC. This translates into CASSLRELAGQLGETQYF.

V gene TRBV29-1 combines with J gene TRBJ2-7, with 7 nucleotides matching TRBD2. In germline, CDR1 is SQVTM, CDR2 ANQGSEA. Trimming took 5 bases from V and 1 from J; bases not matched to a gene: 5. This CDR3 contains 13 residues. CDR3 sequence reads: CSVTREGSYEQYF. CDR3 bases: TGCAGCGTTACCAGGGAGGGATCCTACGAGCAGTACTTC.

This rearrangement joins TRBV3-1 to TRBJ1-4; no reliable D call. Trimming took off 0 bases at V and 4 bases at J, with 12 bases between the two ends. Germline V gene lookup returns CDR1 LGHDT and CDR2 YNNKEL (reference sequence). The CDR3 runs to 16 residues. The CDR3 coding sequence is TGTGCCAGCAGCCAAGAGTTCCGGATCCATAATGAAAAACTGTTTTTT. Encoded protein: CASSQEFRIHNEKLFF.

The rearrangement joins TRBV14 to TRBJ1-6, with TRBD1 matching over 7 bases. This CDR3 is built from 16 residues. The J segment lost 8 bases and the V segment lost 0 bases, leaving 7 bases of the junction unmatched. Germline-derived CDR1 and CDR2 are SGHDN and FVKESK. CDR3 amino acids: CASSQDLGGWDSPLHF. The CDR3 nucleotides are TGTGCCAGCAGCCAAGATCTAGGGGGCTGGGATTCACCCCTCCACTTT.

This clonotype was counted between two and nine times. The V gene is TRBV28, the J gene TRBJ2-1, with D possibly being TRBD1 (5 bases). The DNA matches TRBJ2-7 better at its end, which makes the J call doubtful. Germline values: CDR1 MDHEN, CDR2 SYDVKM. The CDR3 length is 14 residues. The DNA of the CDR3 is TGTGCCAGCAGTCCACCCACGCAGGGCTACGAGCAGTACTTC. Translation: CASSPPTQGYEQYF.

The rearrangement links TRBV29-1 to TRBJ2-7; D call uncertain. The CDR3 has 13 amino acids. CDR1 is SQVTM and CDR2 is ANQGSEA in the germline V gene. V gave up 3 bases and J gave up 2 bases, with 11 bases separating them. The CDR3 bases are TGCAGCGTTGAGGCTGGCATACCCTACGAGCAGTACTTC. Its translation is CSVEAGIPYEQYF.

This clonotype has just a few counts. V and J are TRBV28 and TRBJ1-5; no clear D gene. The CDR3 sequence is 15 residues long. Between the trimmed V and J ends, which lost 3 bases and 0 bases, there was a span of 9 bases. Germline V gene lookup returns CDR1 MDHEN and CDR2 SYDVKM. CDR3 loop: CASSFWLNSNQPQHF. The CDR3 coding sequence is TGTGCCAGCAGTTTTTGGCTGAATAGCAATCAGCCCCAGCATTTT. Full variable domain (rest looked up from reference TRBV28 and TRBJ1-5): DVKVTQSSRYLVKRTGEKVFLECVQDMDHENMFWYRQDPGLGLRLIYFSYDVKMKEKGDIPEGYSVSREKKERFSLILESASTNQTSMYLCASSFWLNSNQPQHFGDGTRLSIL.

This rearrangement joins TRBV7-2 to TRBJ2-3; tentatively, D is TRBD1 (5 bases). This CDR3 comprises 13 residues. Per the germline V gene, CDR1 is SGHTA and CDR2 is FQGNSA. V was cut by 1 base and J by 7 bases, with 9 bases left in between. The CDR3 here is CASSLGTTNTQYF. CDR3 nucleotides: TGTGCCAGCAGCTTAGGGACAACGAATACGCAGTATTTT.

V is TRBV9 and J is TRBJ2-1; 10 bases are a match to TRBD2. The germline V gene encodes CDR1 SGDLS and CDR2 YYNGEE. CDR3 length equals 15 residues. Trimming at V came to 1 base and at J to 5 bases, leaving 3 bases not matched to a gene. The CDR3 region is CASSVPLAGDNEQFF. CDR3 DNA sequence: TGTGCCAGCAGCGTACCCCTAGCGGGGGACAATGAGCAGTTCTTC. Looking up the rest from reference TRBV9 and TRBJ2-1 gives the full variable domain: DSGVTQTPKHLITATGQRVTLRCSPRSGDLSVYWYQQSLDQGLQFLIQYYNGEERAKGNILERFSAQQFPDLHSELNLSSLELGDSALYFCASSVPLAGDNEQFFGPGTRLTVL.

This clonotype was counted at least ten times. V is TRBV29-1 and J is TRBJ1-2, with 7 bases aligning to TRBD1. Germline V gene data show CDR1 as SQVTM and CDR2 as ANQGSEA. The CDR3 loop spans 14 amino acids. Trimming took 1 base from V and 3 from J; bases not matched to a gene: 5. The CDR3 nucleotides are TGCAGCGTTGAAGTGGGCAGGGGGGACTATGGCTACACCTTC. Protein sequence: CSVEVGRGDYGYTF.

This clonotype was seen only a few times. In DNA form, the CDR3 reads TGTGCCAGCAGCCCCACTGTTGTGGGCGAGTGGACGGGGTTGACAGATACGCAGTATTTT. Translation: CASSPTVVGEWTGLTDTQYF. V usage is TRBV3-1 and J usage is TRBJ2-3, with D perhaps TRBD2 (5 bases). Germline values: CDR1 LGHDT, CDR2 YNNKEL (reference sequence). The CDR3 has 20 residues. Trimming shortened V by 4 bases and J by 3 bases, and 29 bases separated the two germline ends.